This T cell receptor (beta chain) was captured by sequencing in a study of OX40 agonist ivuxolimab in advanced cancers. Study-wide background: Patients received ivuxolimab, an intravenous treatment, every 2 weeks at 0.01 to 10 mg/kg. Treatment received earlier with anti-PD-1, anti-PD-L1 or anti-CTLA-4 agents was allowed, and around 36% had some. Study-level points and caveats: Researchers did not establish what antigens the expanded peripheral T cells target. Expanded clones were, on average, more numerous in CD8+ T cells than in CD4+.

In regard to this clone: What it recognizes is unknown.

Data came from immunoSEQ multiplex PCR; TCRdb stores just in-frame clones and leaves some out. The sample has approximately 50,000 clones; approximately 88% are singletons. The CDR3 loop spans 16 amino acids. Trimming left V 4 bases short and J 0 bases short, with 15 bases between. Germline V gene data show CDR1 as LNHDA and CDR2 as SQIVND (reference sequence). Sequencing used CD4+ or CD8+ T cells sorted from blood, obtained in a trial of the OX40 agonist ivuxolimab. V gene TRBV19 combines with J gene TRBJ1-1; D is possibly TRBD1 (6 bases). The source of this sequence is an adult with an advanced solid tumor such as melanoma, head and neck, liver or kidney cancer. The CDR3 sequence is CASSTGEGRMNTEAFF. In DNA form, the CDR3 reads TGTGCCAGTAGTACAGGGGAGGGGCGGATGAACACTGAAGCTTTCTTT.